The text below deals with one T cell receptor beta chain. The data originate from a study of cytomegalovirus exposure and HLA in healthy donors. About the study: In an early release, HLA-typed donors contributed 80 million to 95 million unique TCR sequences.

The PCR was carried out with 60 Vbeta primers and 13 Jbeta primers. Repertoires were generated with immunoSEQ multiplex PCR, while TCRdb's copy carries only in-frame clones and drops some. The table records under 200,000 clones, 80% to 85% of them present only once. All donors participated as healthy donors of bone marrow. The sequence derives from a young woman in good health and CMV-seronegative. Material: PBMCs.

Here the CDR3 DNA reads TGTGCCAGCAGCACCTGGGACAGCGGCCTAAAGCAGTACTTC. This encodes CASSTWDSGLKQYF. The V gene is TRBV5-6, the J gene TRBJ2-5; 7 nucleotides match TRBD1. V lost 4 bases to trimming and J lost 11 bases; unmatched junction nucleotides: 14. This CDR3 is 14 amino acids long. The germline CDR1 and CDR2 sequences are SGHDT and YYEEEE.